This T cell receptor beta chain was captured in a study of cytomegalovirus exposure and HLA in healthy donors. A word on this clone: Antigen specificity is unknown.

Points from the study as a whole: Accurate prediction of most subjects' HLA-A and HLA-B alleles from TCR beta sequences was reported. The study flagged 150 to 200 TCR beta chains as cytomegalovirus-associated. A reported reduction in N-insertions relative to the approximately 640-donor mean was seen in an Asian-associated ancestry cluster in a later analysis. A prior analysis recorded that most TCR beta V segments were productive about 87% or about 30% of the time.

Germline V CDR1 and CDR2: MDHEN, SYDVKM. The CDR3 totals 12 residues. The V gene end was trimmed by 7 bases and the J gene end by 7 bases; junction bases not matched to a gene: 1. Primers for the PCR totalled 60 Vbeta and 13 Jbeta. The assay was immunoSEQ multiplex PCR, and TCRdb's table has in-frame clones only and misses some. The sample contains about 160,000 clones, roughly 79% of which appear only once. The source material was PBMCs. This TCR derives from a woman between 45 and 60 years old in good health and CMV-seronegative. J is TRBJ2-4 and V is TRBV28; TRBD2 matches at 10 bases. The CDR3 loop reads CASNSGRNIQYF. Here the CDR3 DNA reads TGTGCCAGCAATAGCGGGAGGAACATTCAGTACTTC.